The clone carrying this T cell receptor (beta chain) was seen more than once but under ten times. It was RNA transcripts that yielded the amplified TCR beta CDR3 regions. The TCR CDR3 was amplified in a first-round RT-PCR using the HTBI primer set. TCRdb processed the multiplex PCR reads anew with MiXCR; each CDR3 protein has one entry. There are 490,000 or so distinct CDR3 sequences in the sample; 20% to 25% occur only once, and roughly 49% lies in the top ten. Per germline, CDR1 KGHDR and CDR2 SFDVKD. The CDR3 length is 14 residues. V was clipped by 5 bases and J by 2 bases; unmatched bases: 1. This sample is part of a study of T cells in Graves' hyperthyroidism and ophthalmopathy. Individuals with ophthalmopathy presented a Clinical Activity Score of at least 3, a NOSPECS grade of at least 4 and a duration under 3 months.

The chain joins TRBV24-1 to TRBJ2-1; 8 bases map to TRBD1. The origin of this receptor is a woman in her seventies with Graves' ophthalmopathy. Sequencing used blood. The CDR3 nucleotides are TGTGCCACCAGTGTGGACAGGGCCTACAATGAGCAGTTCTTC. Translating it yields CATSVDRAYNEQFF.